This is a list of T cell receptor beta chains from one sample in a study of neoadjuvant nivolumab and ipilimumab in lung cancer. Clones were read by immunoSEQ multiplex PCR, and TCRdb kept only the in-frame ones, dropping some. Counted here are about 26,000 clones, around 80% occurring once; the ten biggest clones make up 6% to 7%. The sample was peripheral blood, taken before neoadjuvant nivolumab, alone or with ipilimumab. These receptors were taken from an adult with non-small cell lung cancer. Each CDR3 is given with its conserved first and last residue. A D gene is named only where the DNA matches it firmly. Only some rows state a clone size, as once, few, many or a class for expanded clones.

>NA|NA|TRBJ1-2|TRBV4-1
TGCGCCAGCAGCCAATATTCAGCAACCGCTAACTATGGCTACACCTTC
CASSQYSATANYGYTF
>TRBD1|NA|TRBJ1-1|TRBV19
TGTGCCAGTAGAAGGGACAGGGGGCGCGGTGAAGCTTTCTTT
CASRRDRGRGEAFF
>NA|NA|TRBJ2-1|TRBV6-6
TGTGCCAGCAGGGGGGCGTCGGGGAACAATGAGCAGTTCTTC
CASRGASGNNEQFF
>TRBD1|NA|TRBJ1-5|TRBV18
TGTGCCAGCTCCCCTCGGACAGGGAGCAATCAGCCCCAGCATTTT
CASSPRTGSNQPQHF
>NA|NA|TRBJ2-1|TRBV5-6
TGTGCCAGCAGCTTGGTCCACAGGGCCGGGATGAATGAGCAGTTCTTC
CASSLVHRAGMNEQFF
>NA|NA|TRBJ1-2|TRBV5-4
TGTGCCAGCAGCTTGCGGGGGGGTATCTCCACGGATGGCTACACCTTC
CASSLRGGISTDGYTF
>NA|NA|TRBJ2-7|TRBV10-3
TGTGCCATCAGTGGGACCGGGACCCCCTACGAGCAGTACTTC
CAISGTGTPYEQYF
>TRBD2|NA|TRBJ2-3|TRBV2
TGTGCCAGCAGGATTAGCGGGGTCGGAACAACGCAGTATTTT
CASRISGVGTTQYF
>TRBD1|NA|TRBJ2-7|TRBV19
TGTGCCAGTAGTATCCCTACCGGGACAGGGTTGGACGAGCAGTACTTC
CASSIPTGTGLDEQYF
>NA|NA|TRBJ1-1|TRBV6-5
TGTGCCAGCAGTTACCGAACGACAGGCAGGGGCACTGAAGCTTTCTTT
CASSYRTTGRGTEAFF
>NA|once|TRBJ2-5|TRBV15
TGTGCCACCAGCACGGGGGAGGGAGGGGGCGGGACCCAGTACTTC
CATSTGEGGGGTQYF
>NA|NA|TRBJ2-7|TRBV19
TGTGCCAGTAGTAACCGACACTCATCCTACGAGCAGTACTTC
CASSNRHSSYEQYF
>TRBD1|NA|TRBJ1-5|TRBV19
TGTGCCAGTAGTAATTCGGACAGGGCTTTTTATAGCAATCAGCCCCAGCATTTT
CASSNSDRAFYSNQPQHF
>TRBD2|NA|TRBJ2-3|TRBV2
TGTGCCAGCAGTGAAGAGGCAACAAGGGACTACCTAAGGATGGATACGCAGTATTTT
CASSEEATRDYLRMDTQYF
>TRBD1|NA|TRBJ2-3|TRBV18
TGTGCCAGCTCACAAGAACAGGGGAATACGCAGTATTTT
CASSQEQGNTQYF
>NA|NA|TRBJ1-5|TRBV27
TGTGCCAGCAGTTTGAGACAGTCCAATCAGCCCCAGCATTTT
CASSLRQSNQPQHF
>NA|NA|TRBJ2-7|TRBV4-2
TGTGCCAGCAGCCGCGCTGGGTCCTACGAGCAGTACTTC
CASSRAGSYEQYF
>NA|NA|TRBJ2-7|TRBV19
TGTGCCAGTAGTCAGAGCCTCGGGACTCAAAACAACGAGCAGTACTTC
CASSQSLGTQNNEQYF
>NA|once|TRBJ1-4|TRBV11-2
TGTGCCAGCAGCTTTTCCGAAAAACTGTTTTTT
CASSFSEKLFF
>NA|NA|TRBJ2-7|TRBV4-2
TGTGCCAGCAGCCAAGGCGAAGGGCCCTACGAGCAGTACTTC
CASSQGEGPYEQYF
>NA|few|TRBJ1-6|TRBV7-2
TGTGCCAGCAGCGGGTGGGGACCCCTCCACTTT
CASSGWGPLHF
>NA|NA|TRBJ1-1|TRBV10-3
TGTGCCATCAGTGAGTCGATTGGGAATGAGAACACTGAAGCTTTCTTT
CAISESIGNENTEAFF
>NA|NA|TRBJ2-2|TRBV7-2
TGTGCCAGCAGCTTGGTACAGGTGCGCACCGGGGAGCTGTTTTTT
CASSLVQVRTGELFF
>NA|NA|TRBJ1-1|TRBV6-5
TGTGCCAGCAGGCCCCCGGGACAACTGAACACTGAAGCTTTCTTT
CASRPPGQLNTEAFF
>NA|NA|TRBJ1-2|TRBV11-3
TGTGCCAGCAGCGAAACAGGGCTAGGTGGCTACACCTTC
CASSETGLGGYTF
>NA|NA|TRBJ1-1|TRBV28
TGTGCCAGCAGTTCCGTGGGACATCATCCGGGTGGCACTGAAGCTTTCTTT
CASSSVGHHPGGTEAFF
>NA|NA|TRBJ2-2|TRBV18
TGTGCCAGCACTAACCCTCCAGGGAACGGGGAGCTGTTTTTT
CASTNPPGNGELFF
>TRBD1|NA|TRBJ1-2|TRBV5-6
TGTGCCAGCAGCTCGACAGGGCTGGATGGCTACACCTTC
CASSSTGLDGYTF
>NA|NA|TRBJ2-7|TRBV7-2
TGTGCCAGCAGCTTAGACGGGGGGCTAAGCTACGAGCAGTACTTC
CASSLDGGLSYEQYF
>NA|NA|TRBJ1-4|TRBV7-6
TGTGCCAGCAGCTTAGGGGGACGCGAAAAACTGTTTTTT
CASSLGGREKLFF
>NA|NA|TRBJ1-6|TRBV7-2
TGTGCCAGCAGCCCGGGAAATTCACCCCTCCACTTT
CASSPGNSPLHF
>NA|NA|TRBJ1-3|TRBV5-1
TGCGCCAGCAGCTTGGGGTGGGGCTCTGGAAACACCATATATTTT
CASSLGWGSGNTIYF
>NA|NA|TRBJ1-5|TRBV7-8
TGTGCCAGCAGCCCAGGGGAAAGCAATCAGCCCCAGCATTTT
CASSPGESNQPQHF
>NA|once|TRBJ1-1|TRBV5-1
TGCGCCAGCAGCTTGGAGGCAGGGAGTAGGAGCACTGAAGCTTTCTTT
CASSLEAGSRSTEAFF
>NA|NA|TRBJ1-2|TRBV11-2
TGTGCCAGCAGCTTAGGTGTGGGAAACTATGGCTACACCTTC
CASSLGVGNYGYTF
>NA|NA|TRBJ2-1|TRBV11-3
TGTGCCAGCAGCTTAGAGGATGGAAATGAGCAGTTCTTC
CASSLEDGNEQFF
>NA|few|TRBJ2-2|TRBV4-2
TGTGCCAGCAGCCAAGGCTACTCACTCACCGGGGAGCTGTTTTTT
CASSQGYSLTGELFF
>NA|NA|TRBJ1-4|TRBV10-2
TGCGCCAGCAGTGTTAAGAGTGAAAAACTGTTTTTT
CASSVKSEKLFF
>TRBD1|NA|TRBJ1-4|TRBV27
TGTGCCAGCAGTCGACATCTTAACAGGGGGGATGAAAAACTGTTTTTT
CASSRHLNRGDEKLFF
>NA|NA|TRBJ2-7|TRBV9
TGTGCCAGCAGCGTAAACTCGGGTCTAGTCCCCTACGAGCAGTACTTC
CASSVNSGLVPYEQYF
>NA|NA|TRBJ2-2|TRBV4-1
TGCGCCAGCAGCCACATCCATGGAAAGACAGGCACCGGGGAGCTGTTTTTT
CASSHIHGKTGTGELFF
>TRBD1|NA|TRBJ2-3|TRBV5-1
TGCGCCAGCAGCTTGGCCTTTGGACAGGGTACAGATACGCAGTATTTT
CASSLAFGQGTDTQYF
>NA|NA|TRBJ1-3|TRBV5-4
TGTGCCAGCAGCTTGTCGGGTGGACAGAGAGGAAACACCATATATTTT
CASSLSGGQRGNTIYF
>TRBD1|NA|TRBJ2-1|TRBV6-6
TGTGCCAGCAGTTCAATGGACAGGGGGCTCAATGAGCAGTTCTTC
CASSSMDRGLNEQFF
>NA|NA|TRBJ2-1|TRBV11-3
TGTGCCAGCAGCACAAACAGGGTCAATGAGCAGTTCTTC
CASSTNRVNEQFF